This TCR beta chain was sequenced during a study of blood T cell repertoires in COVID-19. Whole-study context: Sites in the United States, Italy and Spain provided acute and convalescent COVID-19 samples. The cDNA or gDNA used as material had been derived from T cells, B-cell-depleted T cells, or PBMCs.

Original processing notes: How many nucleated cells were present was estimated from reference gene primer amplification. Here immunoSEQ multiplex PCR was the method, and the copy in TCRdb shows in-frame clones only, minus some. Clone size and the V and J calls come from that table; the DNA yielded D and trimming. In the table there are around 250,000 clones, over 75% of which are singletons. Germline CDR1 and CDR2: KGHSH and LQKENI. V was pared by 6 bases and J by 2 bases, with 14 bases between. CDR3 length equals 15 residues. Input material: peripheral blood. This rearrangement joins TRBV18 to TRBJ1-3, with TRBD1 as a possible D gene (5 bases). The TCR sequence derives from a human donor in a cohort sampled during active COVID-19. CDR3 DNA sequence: TGTGCCAGCTCTCCCTATGGGGGGGCTGGAAACACCATATATTTT. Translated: CASSPYGGAGNTIYF.